This entry lists 28 T cell receptor beta chains sequenced from one sample in a study of T cells expressing NK-cell markers (dated by TCRdb to about 2020). Receptor amplification or capture employed 5' RACE. TCRdb shows the sequencer as Illumina HiSeq 2000. TCRdb reprocessed the reads and lists each CDR3 protein sequence as a single entry, with no DNA. The sample table records hundreds of thousands of distinct CDR3 sequences. Around 4.9% of the sample lies in the top ten. Sequencing input: blood T cells: a sorted CD56 or NKG2C T cell subset, CD4+ or CD8+ T cells, or bulk PBMC T cells (not recorded which). These receptors all come from a man between 18 and 69 years old in good health.

The chain is built from TRBV19 and TRBJ2-2; TCRdb selects TRBD1, and the lack of DNA leaves this call unchecked. Looked up from germline, CDR1 is LNHDA and CDR2 is SQIVND (reference sequence). This CDR3 spans 15 amino acids. CDR3 sequence reads: CAARTGSANTGELFF.

V gene TRBV30 combines with J gene TRBJ1-1; the TRBD1 assignment by TCRdb is unverifiable without DNA. The CDR3 runs to 12 residues. Germline CDR1 GTSNPN, CDR2 SVGIG (reference sequence). The CDR3 sequence: CAGNRDETEAFF.

The chain couples TRBV6-1 to TRBJ1-1; TCRdb's D call, TRBD1, is unchecked because there is no DNA. The CDR3 is made up of 16 amino acids. Germline V CDR1 and CDR2: MNHNS, SASEGT. CDR3: CASSRDRGPPNTEAFF.

This sequence joins TRBV20-1 and TRBJ2-7. Per germline, CDR1 DFQATT and CDR2 SNEGSKA (reference sequence). The CDR3 is 13 amino acids. The CDR3 reads CSAVATRGHEQYF.

The chain recombines TRBV5-5 with TRBJ1-1; TCRdb proposes TRBD1, but this gene call is untestable without DNA. The CDR3 sequence is 15 residues long. Germline V gives CDR1 SGHKS, CDR2 YYEKEE (reference sequence). CDR3: CASSPGGGGQREAFF.

This chain joins TRBV6-5 and TRBJ2-5. Germline V CDR1 and CDR2: MNHEY, SVGAGI. The CDR3 loop spans 11 amino acids. This CDR3 is CASGYIQTQYF.

The chain uses TRBV7-6 and TRBJ1-3; no DNA is available, so the TRBD1 call from TCRdb remains unchecked. The germline gives CDR1 SGHVS, CDR2 FNYEAQ. This CDR3 has 14 amino acids. The CDR3 sequence: CASSAGHSGNTIYF.

The J gene is TRBJ2-7, the V gene TRBV20-1. Germline lookup yields CDR1 DFQATT and CDR2 SNEGSKA (reference sequence). The CDR3 has 12 residues. The CDR3 spells CSAPKEQLEQYF.

This chain uses TRBV7-9 with TRBJ2-1; the D call from TCRdb, TRBD2, cannot be confirmed without DNA. CDR1 SEHNR and CDR2 FQNEAQ come from the germline V gene (reference sequence). The CDR3 has 14 residues. CDR3 protein: CASSTTSWDNEQFF.

The chain couples TRBV5-1 to TRBJ2-3; TCRdb selects TRBD1, and the lack of DNA leaves this call unchecked. CDR1 and CDR2 from the germline V gene are SGHRS and YFSETQ. This CDR3 has 15 amino acids. The CDR3 is CASKTRGGDTDTQYF.

The genes are TRBV15 and TRBJ1-2. Looked up from germline, CDR1 is LNHNV and CDR2 is YYDKDF (reference sequence). CDR3 length: 12 amino acids. Here the CDR3 reads CATSSDRYGYTF. The whole variable domain, remainder taken from reference TRBV15 and TRBJ1-2, is DAMVIQNPRYQVTQFGKPVTLSCSQTLNHNVMYWYQQKSSQAPKLLFHYYDKDFNNEADTPDNFQSRRPNTSFCFLDIRSPGLGDTAMYLCATSSDRYGYTFGSGTRLTVV.

The V call is TRBV18, the J call TRBJ1-5. From germline, CDR1 is KGHSH and CDR2 LQKENI. The CDR3 spans 15 residues. CDR3 loop: CASSPRQGGNQPQHF.

The chain combines TRBV10-3 with TRBJ2-5; TCRdb's D call, TRBD1, is unchecked because there is no DNA. CDR1 is ENHRY, CDR2 SYGVKD, per germline. This CDR3 is built from 13 residues. The CDR3 loop is CAISEGPTATQYF.

The chain joins TRBV6-1 to TRBJ1-1. CDR3 size: 14 residues. Germline V gene sequence: CDR1 MNHNS, CDR2 SASEGT. The CDR3 reads CASRDRRGNTEAFF.

The chain uses TRBV2 and TRBJ2-5; the TRBD1 assignment by TCRdb is unverifiable without DNA. Per germline, CDR1 SNHLY and CDR2 FYNNEI. The CDR3 has 14 amino acids. The CDR3 spells CARGGQGKSETQYF.

The chain employs TRBV5-1 and TRBJ2-1; the TRBD2 assignment by TCRdb is unverifiable without DNA. The CDR3 is 17 residues long. CDR1 is SGHRS and CDR2 is YFSETQ in the germline V gene. CDR3 in amino acids: CASSFGSLAGGYNEQFF.

The J gene is TRBJ1-2, the V gene TRBV20-1; TCRdb names TRBD1, which stays unverified in the absence of DNA. The germline V gene encodes CDR1 DFQATT and CDR2 SNEGSKA (reference sequence). This CDR3 is built from 14 residues. The CDR3 here is CSARVGTGGGGYTF.

The chain has TRBV28 and TRBJ1-6. The CDR3 length is 15 residues. Germline V gene lookup returns CDR1 MDHEN and CDR2 SYDVKM. The CDR3: CASSTGTPNNSPLHF.

This chain joins TRBV5-1 and TRBJ2-1; the D call from TCRdb, TRBD2, cannot be confirmed without DNA. Per germline, CDR1 SGHRS and CDR2 YFSETQ. The CDR3 is made up of 16 amino acids. CDR3: CASSLSSGASYNEQFF. The variable domain in full, completed from reference TRBV5-1 and TRBJ2-1, reads KAGVTQTPRYLIKTRGQQVTLSCSPISGHRSVSWYQQTPGQGLQFLFEYFSETQRNKGNFPGRFSGRQFSNSRSEMNVSTLELGDSALYLCASSLSSGASYNEQFFGPGTRLTVL.

The chain is built from TRBV5-1 and TRBJ1-6; TCRdb's D gene call, TRBD1, goes unchecked for lack of DNA. The CDR3 contains 15 residues. Germline assignment: CDR1 SGHRS and CDR2 YFSETQ. The CDR3 is CASSLEAGGDSPLHF.

The gene calls are TRBV3-1 and TRBJ2-5; checking the TCRdb D call of TRBD2 is not possible without DNA. This CDR3 is built from 14 residues. Germline-derived CDR1 and CDR2 are LGHDT and YNNKEL (reference sequence). Here the CDR3 reads CASSPGTSVETQYF.

The chain combines TRBV6-1 with TRBJ1-2. Looked up from germline, CDR1 is MNHNS and CDR2 is SASEGT. This CDR3 comprises 16 residues. CDR3 amino acids: CASSLRAGILDYGYTF.

The gene calls are TRBV19 and TRBJ2-2; the D call from TCRdb, TRBD2, cannot be confirmed without DNA. CDR1 is LNHDA and CDR2 is SQIVND in the germline V gene (reference sequence). This CDR3 has 18 amino acids. Here the CDR3 reads CASSVGVAGGPNTGELFF. Complete variable domain (other parts from reference TRBV19 and TRBJ2-2): DGGITQSPKYLFRKEGQNVTLSCEQNLNHDAMYWYRQDPGQGLRLIYYSQIVNDFQKGDIAEGYSVSREKKESFPLTVTSAQKNPTAFYLCASSVGVAGGPNTGELFFGEGSRLTVL.

The rearrangement links TRBV6-1 to TRBJ2-7; TCRdb lists TRBD1, though no DNA is available to test this call. CDR1 and CDR2 from the germline V gene are MNHNS and SASEGT. The CDR3 contains 13 residues. CDR3 loop: CASRRDRVVEQYF.

J is TRBJ2-1 and V is TRBV5-1; TCRdb returns TRBD2, unconfirmable since there is no DNA. Looked up from germline, CDR1 is SGHRS and CDR2 is YFSETQ. The CDR3 runs 15 residues. CDR3 sequence reads: CASSLLASGADEQFF.

The genes are TRBV12-3 or TRBV12-4 and TRBJ2-1; TCRdb's D gene call, TRBD1, goes unchecked for lack of DNA. The length of the CDR3 is 16 residues. CDR3 loop: CASSPYESGGGNEQFF.

V usage is TRBV24-1 and J usage is TRBJ2-3; the D gene TCRdb calls, TRBD1, cannot be checked with no DNA. The CDR3 sequence is 15 residues long. Germline V gene data show CDR1 as KGHDR and CDR2 as SFDVKD. CDR3 amino acids: CATSDPSQRTDTQYF.

The V call is TRBV11-1, the J call TRBJ2-1. Per germline, CDR1 SGHAT and CDR2 FQDESV (reference sequence). CDR3 length: 17 amino acids. Here the CDR3 reads CASSSGSWTVSYNEQFF.